This passage covers 18 T cell receptor beta chains from one sample sequenced in a study of memory CD4+ T cells and cytomegalovirus serostatus. Generated by immunoSEQ multiplex PCR, the TCRdb table keeps only in-frame clones and is missing some. The repertoire holds about 45,000 clones, with roughly 78% as singletons. Single viable CD3+CD4+CD8-CD45RO+ cells were sorted as the memory CD4+ T cells. The sample consisted of memory CD4+ T cells from blood. These receptors were obtained from an adult in good health and CMV-seronegative.

V gene TRBV15 combines with J gene TRBJ1-5; D possibly corresponds to TRBD1 (6 bases). V gave up 1 base and J gave up 9 bases, with 16 bases separating them. Germline CDR1 LNHNV, CDR2 YYDKDF (reference sequence). The CDR3 sequence is 15 residues long. CDR3 amino acids: CATSRVRGGSRPQHF. CDR3 coding DNA: TGTGCCACCAGCAGAGTCCGAGGGGGGTCACGGCCCCAGCATTTT.

On this clone: The junction departs from germline at one end; a sequencing error may be responsible. This sequence joins TRBV6-6 and TRBJ1-2; no firm D call. Per germline, CDR1 MNHNY and CDR2 SVGAGI (reference sequence). This CDR3 comprises 15 residues. The CDR3 DNA reads TGTGCCAGCAGTTACTCGAGAGGACTCAGCTATAGCTACACCTTC. Protein: CASSYSRGLSYSYTF.

The chain employs TRBV9 and TRBJ1-4; 7 positions agree with TRBD1. V lost 3 bases, J lost 3 bases, and 2 bases stayed unmatched. There are 14 residues in the CDR3. Germline assignment: CDR1 SGDLS and CDR2 YYNGEE. The CDR3 loop is CASSAGQANEKLFF. The CDR3 DNA sequence: TGTGCCAGCAGCGCCGGACAGGCTAATGAAAAACTGTTTTTT.

J is TRBJ1-2 and V is TRBV7-2; no definite D call. The germline CDR1 and CDR2 sequences are SGHTA and FQGNSA. Trimming pared 2 bases from V and 8 bases from J, leaving 12 bases between. This CDR3 spans 13 amino acids. This chain's CDR3 is CASSLFPEEGYTF. DNA of the CDR3: TGTGCCAGCAGCTTATTCCCCGAGGAGGGCTACACCTTC.

This clone was detected once. The chain has TRBV5-8 and TRBJ2-7, with 11 bases that match TRBD2. The germline V gene has CDR1 SGHTS and CDR2 YDEGEE. V lost 0 bases, J lost 1 base, and 0 bases stayed unmatched. The CDR3 is made up of 15 amino acids. The CDR3 sequence: CASSLGLAGSYEQYF. CDR3 sequence (DNA): TGTGCCAGCAGCTTGGGACTAGCGGGGTCCTACGAGCAGTACTTC.

The chain couples TRBV6-6 to TRBJ1-1, with D unresolved. This CDR3 is 14 amino acids long. Germline CDR1 is MNHNY and CDR2 is SVGAGI (reference sequence). Trimming stripped 3 bases from V and 1 base from J, with 9 bases between. The CDR3 sequence: CASSYSPRNTEAFF. CDR3 coding DNA: TGTGCCAGCAGTTATTCCCCGAGGAACACTGAAGCTTTCTTT.

The sample holds one count of this clone. The CDR3 region is CASSRYLGEAFF. CDR3 bases: TGCGCCAGCAGCAGATATCTTGGTGAAGCTTTCTTT. The chain carries TRBV4-3 and TRBJ1-1, with unresolved D. Trimming took 5 bases from V and 7 from J, leaving 11 bases between them. Germline CDR1 and CDR2: LGHNA and YSLEER. This CDR3 comprises 12 residues.

The rearrangement uses TRBV28 and TRBJ2-5; TRBD1 or TRBD2 may be the D gene (5 bases each). Germline CDR1 reads MDHEN; CDR2 reads SYDVKM. The V end was cut by 10 bases, the J end by 5 bases, with 17 bases between. This CDR3 is built from 13 residues. This CDR3 is CAILTPGAETQYF. The CDR3 nucleotides read TGTGCCATTCTAACTCCCGGGGCGGAGACCCAGTACTTC.

This clone was detected only once. The gene calls are TRBV20-1 and TRBJ2-7; no clear D. The V gene's germline CDR1 is DFQATT and CDR2 SNEGSKA (reference sequence). Between the trimmed V and J ends, which lost 2 bases and 5 bases, there was a span of 7 bases. The CDR3 sequence is 11 residues long. The CDR3 bases are TGCAGTGCTAGAAAATCCGACGAGCAGTACTTC. This translates into CSARKSDEQYF.

This sequence joins TRBV11-2 and TRBJ1-3; the D is unclear. This CDR3 has 13 residues. The germline CDR1 and CDR2 sequences are SGHAT and FQNNGV. The V end lost 5 bases, the J end lost 3 bases, and 8 bases lay between the germline ends. DNA of the CDR3: TGTGCCAGCAGCAAATACAATGGAAACACCATATATTTT. As protein: CASSKYNGNTIYF.

This chain joins TRBV25-1 and TRBJ2-7; D possibly uses TRBD1 or TRBD2 (7 bases each). Trimming removed 5 bases at V and 2 bases at J, with 19 bases between. CDR3 length equals 16 residues. The germline CDR1 and CDR2 sequences are MGHDK and SYGVNS. For the CDR3, the DNA is TGTGCCAGCAGTCGGGGGGACAGCCCCTTTGCCTACGAGCAGTACTTC. Protein sequence: CASSRGDSPFAYEQYF.

The genes are TRBV6-6 and TRBJ2-1, with D tentatively TRBD2 (7 bases). The CDR3 consists of 15 residues. Germline CDR1 reads MNHNY; CDR2 reads SVGAGI (reference sequence). Between the trimmed V and J ends, which lost 2 bases and 6 bases, there was a span of 14 bases. This CDR3 is CASSYRGGPCNEQFF. The CDR3 DNA is TGTGCCAGCAGTTACAGGGGGGGACCCTGCAATGAGCAGTTCTTC.

The chain links TRBV7-2 to TRBJ1-3; possibly TRBD1 for D (6 bases). Germline lookup yields CDR1 SGHTA and CDR2 FQGNSA. V shed 3 bases and J shed 2 bases, with 11 bases lying between them. The CDR3 is 15 amino acids. DNA of the CDR3: TGTGCCAGCAGCTTGGGGGCCGAACCTGGAAACACCATATATTTT. Amino acids: CASSLGAEPGNTIYF.

This clone showed up just once. V gene TRBV5-1 combines with J gene TRBJ2-5; D might be TRBD1 or TRBD2, each matching 6 bases. This CDR3 is built from 14 residues. V was trimmed by 4 bases and J by 3 bases, leaving 13 bases between them. Germline CDR1 SGHRS, CDR2 YFSETQ. In nucleotides, the CDR3 is TGCGCCAGCAGCCGGGGGACAACCGAAGAGACCCAGTACTTC. It is translated as CASSRGTTEETQYF.

The chain uses TRBV5-1 and TRBJ1-6; D gene uncertain. The CDR3 contains 13 residues. The V gene's germline CDR1 is SGHRS and CDR2 YFSETQ. Trimming shortened V by 4 bases and J by 6 bases, and 8 bases separated the two germline ends. The CDR3 reads CASSLTFNSPLHF. Here the CDR3 DNA reads TGCGCCAGCAGCCTTACTTTTAATTCACCCCTCCACTTT. The full variable domain, completed using reference TRBV5-1 and TRBJ1-6, is KAGVTQTPRYLIKTRGQQVTLSCSPISGHRSVSWYQQTPGQGLQFLFEYFSETQRNKGNFPGRFSGRQFSNSRSEMNVSTLELGDSALYLCASSLTFNSPLHFGNGTRLTVT.

This sequence joins TRBV29-1 and TRBJ1-2; D is possibly TRBD1 (6 bases). V shed 4 bases and J shed 8 bases, with 14 bases lying between them. This CDR3 comprises 12 residues. Germline CDR1 reads SQVTM; CDR2 reads ANQGSEA. The CDR3 DNA follows: TGCAGCGTTGCTTCAGGGGCTTACGGCTACACCTTC. Its protein product is CSVASGAYGYTF.

The chain recombines TRBV4-3 with TRBJ1-1; 8 bases match TRBD1. The length of the CDR3 is 14 residues. Germline lookup yields CDR1 LGHNA and CDR2 YSLEER. After removal of 4 bases from V and 3 bases from J, the junction contained 4 bases not matched to a gene. The CDR3 sequence is CASSRADRDTEAFF. The CDR3 DNA is TGCGCCAGCAGCCGAGCGGACAGGGACACTGAAGCTTTCTTT.

This clone was seen a handful of times. The chain recombines TRBV4-3 with TRBJ2-3; a weak D match, TRBD2 (6 bases). Trimming cost V 4 bases and J 3 bases, with 14 bases left between them. The CDR3 consists of 15 residues. CDR1 is LGHNA, CDR2 YSLEER, per germline. This chain's CDR3 is CASSPGAAGTDTQYF. The CDR3 DNA sequence: TGCGCCAGCAGCCCCGGGGCCGCGGGAACAGATACGCAGTATTTT.